This TCR beta chain stems from a study of blood T cell repertoires in COVID-19. Looking at the study overall: Sources were T cells, B-cell-depleted T cells, or PBMCs; the material itself was cDNA or gDNA.

Under the authors' procedure: Nucleated cell counts were estimated from reference gene primer amplification. Sequencing was performed with immunoSEQ multiplex PCR; in TCRdb, only in-frame clones are kept and a portion is missing. The V and J calls and clone size are taken from that table; D and trimming were inferred from the DNA. The data contain 150,000 to 200,000 clones, 80% to 90% of them singletons. The CDR3 length is 15 residues. Germline V gene data show CDR1 as LNHDA and CDR2 as SQIVND (reference sequence). V was clipped by 0 bases and J by 0 bases, with 6 bases between them. This receptor was taken from a man aged 18 to 35 who had recovered from COVID-19. The specimen sequenced was peripheral blood. The rearrangement links TRBV19 to TRBJ1-3; no reliable D call. This chain's CDR3 is CASSIEANSGNTIYF. Written as DNA, the CDR3 is TGTGCCAGTAGTATAGAGGCCAACTCTGGAAACACCATATATTTT.